These T cell receptor beta chains were read from a single sample in a study of T cells in Graves' hyperthyroidism and ophthalmopathy. TCRdb independently ran MiXCR on the multiplex PCR reads; one entry per CDR3 protein. Of more than 500,000 distinct CDR3 sequences detected, over 12% appear once; the ten largest clones hold over 3.5%. Sequenced input: blood. The origin of the receptors is a middle-aged woman with Graves' ophthalmopathy. Both conserved end residues are part of each CDR3. Each record gives: J gene, D gene, V gene, clone size, CDR3 DNA, CDR3 protein. A D gene is named only where the DNA matches it firmly. Clone size is shown for a subset of rows, as once, few, many or a class of expanded clone.

J gene: TRBJ2-7
D gene: NA
V gene: TRBV25-1
clone size: many
CDR3 DNA: TGTGCCAGCAGTGAATACGGACCCTACTACGAGCAGTACTTC
CDR3 protein: CASSEYGPYYEQYF

J gene: TRBJ2-7
D gene: NA
V gene: TRBV29-1
clone size: many
CDR3 DNA: TGCAGCGTTGAGGTTCAAATGGGGATGTACGAGCAGTACTTC
CDR3 protein: CSVEVQMGMYEQYF

J gene: TRBJ1-1
D gene: NA
V gene: TRBV25-1
clone size: many
CDR3 DNA: TGTGCCAGCAGTTCGGTCGGGTCACCATGGGGCACTGAAGCTTTCTTT
CDR3 protein: CASSSVGSPWGTEAFF

J gene: TRBJ2-7
D gene: NA
V gene: TRBV28
clone size: many
CDR3 DNA: TGTGCCAGCAGCTACTATACGGATACTCCCTACGAGCAGTACTTC
CDR3 protein: CASSYYTDTPYEQYF

J gene: TRBJ1-1
D gene: NA
V gene: TRBV5-1
clone size: many
CDR3 DNA: TGCGCCAGCAGCTCTACAGGAGCCCAAGCTTTCTTT
CDR3 protein: CASSSTGAQAFF

J gene: TRBJ1-5
D gene: NA
V gene: TRBV12-3/TRBV12-4
clone size: many
CDR3 DNA: TGTGCCAGCAGCAAAGCCACAGCGAATCAGCCCCAGCATTTT
CDR3 protein: CASSKATANQPQHF

J gene: TRBJ2-7
D gene: NA
V gene: TRBV2
clone size: many
CDR3 DNA: TGTGCCAGCAGTGAACCGGCCCCCTACGAGCAGTACTTC
CDR3 protein: CASSEPAPYEQYF

J gene: TRBJ2-7
D gene: NA
V gene: TRBV29-1
clone size: many
CDR3 DNA: TGCAGCGTTCGTTCAGGACAGATGTCCTCCTACGAGCAGTACTTC
CDR3 protein: CSVRSGQMSSYEQYF

J gene: TRBJ1-5
D gene: NA
V gene: TRBV20-1
clone size: many
CDR3 DNA: TGCAGTGCTAGAGATCAGGTTCTGAGCAATCAGCCCCAGCATTTT
CDR3 protein: CSARDQVLSNQPQHF

J gene: TRBJ1-1
D gene: NA
V gene: TRBV3-1
clone size: NA
CDR3 DNA: TGTGCCAGCAGCCAAGATTCTGGTACTCTGGCTTTCTTT
CDR3 protein: CASSQDSGTLAFF

J gene: TRBJ1-6
D gene: TRBD1
V gene: TRBV10-3
clone size: NA
CDR3 DNA: TGTGCCACCGGACAGGGGGCTAATTCACCCCTCCACTTT
CDR3 protein: CATGQGANSPLHF

J gene: TRBJ1-5
D gene: NA
V gene: TRBV6-2/TRBV6-3
clone size: many
CDR3 DNA: TGTGCCAGCAGAGCCGACGAGATGACCAATCAGCCCCAGCATTTT
CDR3 protein: CASRADEMTNQPQHF

J gene: TRBJ1-5
D gene: TRBD1
V gene: TRBV20-1
clone size: many
CDR3 DNA: TGCAGTGCTACCGCAGGGGGCCAACAGCCCCAGCATTTT
CDR3 protein: CSATAGGQQPQHF

J gene: TRBJ1-1
D gene: NA
V gene: TRBV29-1
clone size: NA
CDR3 DNA: TGCAGCGTTGTTGACTTAAGGGGGGGCACTGAAGCTTTCTTT
CDR3 protein: CSVVDLRGGTEAFF

J gene: TRBJ2-7
D gene: NA
V gene: TRBV9
clone size: few
CDR3 DNA: TGTGCCAGCAGCGTAGCGGGCTTCTCCTACGAGCAGTACTTC
CDR3 protein: CASSVAGFSYEQYF

J gene: TRBJ1-3
D gene: TRBD1
V gene: TRBV28
clone size: NA
CDR3 DNA: TGTGCCAGCAGTTTATCAGGGACAGTCTCTGGAAACACCATATATTTT
CDR3 protein: CASSLSGTVSGNTIYF

J gene: TRBJ2-7
D gene: NA
V gene: TRBV29-1
clone size: many
CDR3 DNA: TGCAGCGTTGAAGGTTTGGGGGTCGAGCAGTACTTC
CDR3 protein: CSVEGLGVEQYF

J gene: TRBJ2-7
D gene: TRBD2
V gene: TRBV20-1
clone size: few
CDR3 DNA: TGCAGTGCTCCCTCGGGACTAGCGCCCTCCGAGCAGTACTTC
CDR3 protein: CSAPSGLAPSEQYF

J gene: TRBJ2-7
D gene: NA
V gene: TRBV11-2
clone size: many
CDR3 DNA: TGTGCCAGCAGCCCCCTGGGAGCGCCGAGCTCCTACGAGCAGTACTTC
CDR3 protein: CASSPLGAPSSYEQYF

J gene: TRBJ2-5
D gene: TRBD1
V gene: TRBV4-2
clone size: many
CDR3 DNA: TGTGCCAGCAGCCTTGGGGACAGCAGACAAGAGACCCAGTACTTC
CDR3 protein: CASSLGDSRQETQYF